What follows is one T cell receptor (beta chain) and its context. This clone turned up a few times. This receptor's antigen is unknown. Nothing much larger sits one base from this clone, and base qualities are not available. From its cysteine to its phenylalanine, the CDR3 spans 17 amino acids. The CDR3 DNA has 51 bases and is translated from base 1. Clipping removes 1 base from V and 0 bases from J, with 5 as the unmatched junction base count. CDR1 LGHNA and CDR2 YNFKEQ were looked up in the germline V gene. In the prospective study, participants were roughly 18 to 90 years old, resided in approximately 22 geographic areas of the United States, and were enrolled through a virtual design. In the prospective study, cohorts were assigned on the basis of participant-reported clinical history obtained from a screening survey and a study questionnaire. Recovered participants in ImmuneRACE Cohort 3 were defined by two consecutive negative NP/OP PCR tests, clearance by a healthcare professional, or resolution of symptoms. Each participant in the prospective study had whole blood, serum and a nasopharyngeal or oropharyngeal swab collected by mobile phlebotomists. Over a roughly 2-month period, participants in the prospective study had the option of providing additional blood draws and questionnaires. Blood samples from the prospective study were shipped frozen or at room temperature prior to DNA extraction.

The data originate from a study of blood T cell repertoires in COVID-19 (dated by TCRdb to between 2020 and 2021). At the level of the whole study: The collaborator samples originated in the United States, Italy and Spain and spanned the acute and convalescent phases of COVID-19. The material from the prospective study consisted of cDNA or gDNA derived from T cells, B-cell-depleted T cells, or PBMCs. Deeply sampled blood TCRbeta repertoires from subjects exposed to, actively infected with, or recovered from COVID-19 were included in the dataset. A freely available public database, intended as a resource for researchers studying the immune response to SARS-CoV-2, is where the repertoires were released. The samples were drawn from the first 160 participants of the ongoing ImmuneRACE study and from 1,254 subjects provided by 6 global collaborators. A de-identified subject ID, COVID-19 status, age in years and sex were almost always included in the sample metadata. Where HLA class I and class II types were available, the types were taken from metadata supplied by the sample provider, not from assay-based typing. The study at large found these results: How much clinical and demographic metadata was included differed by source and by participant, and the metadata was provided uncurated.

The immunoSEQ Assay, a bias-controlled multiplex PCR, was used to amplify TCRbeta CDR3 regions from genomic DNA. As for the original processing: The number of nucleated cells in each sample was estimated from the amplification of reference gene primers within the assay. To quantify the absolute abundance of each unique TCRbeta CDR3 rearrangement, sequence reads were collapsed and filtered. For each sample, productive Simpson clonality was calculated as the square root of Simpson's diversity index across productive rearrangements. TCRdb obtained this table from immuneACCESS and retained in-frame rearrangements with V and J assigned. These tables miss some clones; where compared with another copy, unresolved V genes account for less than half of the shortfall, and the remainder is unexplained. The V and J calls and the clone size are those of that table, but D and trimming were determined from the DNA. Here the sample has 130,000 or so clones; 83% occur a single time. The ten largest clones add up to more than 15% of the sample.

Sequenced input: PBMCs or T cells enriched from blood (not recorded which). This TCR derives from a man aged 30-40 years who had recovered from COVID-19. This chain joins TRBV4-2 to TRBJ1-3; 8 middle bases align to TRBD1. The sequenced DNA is TGTGCCAGCAGCCAAGCAGGGGGCAGCCTCTCTGGAAACACCATATATTTT. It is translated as CASSQAGGSLSGNTIYF.